The source of this T cell receptor (beta chain) is a study of shared clonotypes between healthy human individuals. Profiled with immunoSEQ multiplex PCR; TCRdb holds only in-frame clones, not every one. The repertoire includes more than 2 million clones, 90% to 96% of them detected once, and 0.1% to 0.15% sits in the top ten. Everyone who donated was a Caucasian adult who lived in Nashville, Tennessee. Trimming cost V 1 base and J 1 base; bases outside gene matches: 0. This CDR3 is built from 15 residues. Germline-derived CDR1 and CDR2 are MNHNS and SASEGT. For this clone: Other nucleotide sequences from this sample produce the same CDR3.

The source of this sequence is a man aged 18-30 years in good health. The chain joins TRBV6-1 to TRBJ1-5, with 8 bases identical to TRBD1. Sequenced: naive CD4+ T cells sorted from blood. The subset: CD45RA+ positively selected. As DNA, the CDR3 is TGTGCCAGCAGTGAAGGGACAGGGAGCAATCAGCCCCAGCATTTT. As protein: CASSEGTGSNQPQHF.